This T cell receptor (beta chain) came from a study of cytomegalovirus exposure and HLA in healthy donors. Study-wide findings and caveats: In presence/absence analyses, roughly uniform sequencing depth across donors was assumed. In a later analysis, HLA-associated beta chains showed higher expansion and lower generation probabilities than comparable chains.

This clone was counted only a few times. Its cognate antigen is unknown. The PCR contained 60 Vbeta and 13 Jbeta primers. The assay was immunoSEQ multiplex PCR, and TCRdb's table has in-frame clones only and misses some. The data contain 150,000 to 180,000 clones, 74% of them singletons. The CDR3 runs to 17 residues. Germline assignment: CDR1 LGHNA and CDR2 YSLEER. V shed 2 bases, J shed 0 bases, and the junction held 2 bases outside the gene matches. Sample: PBMCs. J is TRBJ2-3 and V is TRBV4-3, with 13 bases that match TRBD2. The receptor was isolated from a man aged 25-45 years in good health and CMV-seronegative. CDR3: CASSQTSGGASTDTQYF. As DNA, the CDR3 is TGCGCCAGCAGCCAAACTAGCGGGGGGGCTAGCACAGATACGCAGTATTTT.